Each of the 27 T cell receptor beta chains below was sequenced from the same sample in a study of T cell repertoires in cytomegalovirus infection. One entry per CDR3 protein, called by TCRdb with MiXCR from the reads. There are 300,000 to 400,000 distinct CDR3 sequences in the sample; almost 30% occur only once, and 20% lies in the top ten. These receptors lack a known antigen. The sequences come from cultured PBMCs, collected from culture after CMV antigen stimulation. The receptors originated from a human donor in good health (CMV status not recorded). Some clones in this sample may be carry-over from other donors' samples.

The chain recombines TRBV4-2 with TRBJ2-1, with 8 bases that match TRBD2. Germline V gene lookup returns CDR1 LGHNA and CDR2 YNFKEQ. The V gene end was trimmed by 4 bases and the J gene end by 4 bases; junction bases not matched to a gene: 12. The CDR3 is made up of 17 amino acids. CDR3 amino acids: CASSPRSAGAGYNEQFF. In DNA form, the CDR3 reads TGTGCCAGCAGCCCGAGATCAGCGGGGGCCGGGTACAATGAGCAGTTCTTC.

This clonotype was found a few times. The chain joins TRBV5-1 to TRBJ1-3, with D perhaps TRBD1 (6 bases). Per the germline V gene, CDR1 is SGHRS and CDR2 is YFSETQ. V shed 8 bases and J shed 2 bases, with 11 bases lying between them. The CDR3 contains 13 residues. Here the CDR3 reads CASTRDTGNTIYF. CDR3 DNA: TGCGCCAGTACGAGGGACACTGGAAACACCATATATTTT.

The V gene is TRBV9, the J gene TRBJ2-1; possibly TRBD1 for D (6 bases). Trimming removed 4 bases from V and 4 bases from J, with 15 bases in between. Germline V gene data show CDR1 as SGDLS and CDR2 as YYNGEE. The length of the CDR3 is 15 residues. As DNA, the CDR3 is TGTGCCAGCAGCTACCAACAGGGTCGGTACAATGAGCAGTTCTTC. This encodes CASSYQQGRYNEQFF. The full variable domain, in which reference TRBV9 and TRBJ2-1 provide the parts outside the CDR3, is DSGVTQTPKHLITATGQRVTLRCSPRSGDLSVYWYQQSLDQGLQFLIQYYNGEERAKGNILERFSAQQFPDLHSELNLSSLELGDSALYFCASSYQQGRYNEQFFGPGTRLTVL.

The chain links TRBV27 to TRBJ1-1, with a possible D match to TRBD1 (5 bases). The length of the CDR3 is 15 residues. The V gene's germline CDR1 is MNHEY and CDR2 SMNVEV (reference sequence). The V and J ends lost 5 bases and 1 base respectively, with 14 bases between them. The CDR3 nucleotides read TGTGCCAGCAGTCCGCTCCAGGGAGCGAACACTGAAGCTTTCTTT. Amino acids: CASSPLQGANTEAFF.

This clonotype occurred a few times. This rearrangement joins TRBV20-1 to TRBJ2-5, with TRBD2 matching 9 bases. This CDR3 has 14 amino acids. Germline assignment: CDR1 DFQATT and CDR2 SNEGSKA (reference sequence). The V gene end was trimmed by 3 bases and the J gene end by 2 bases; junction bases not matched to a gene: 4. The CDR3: CSASLAGPQETQYF. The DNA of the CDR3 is TGCAGTGCTAGTCTAGCGGGGCCTCAAGAGACCCAGTACTTC.

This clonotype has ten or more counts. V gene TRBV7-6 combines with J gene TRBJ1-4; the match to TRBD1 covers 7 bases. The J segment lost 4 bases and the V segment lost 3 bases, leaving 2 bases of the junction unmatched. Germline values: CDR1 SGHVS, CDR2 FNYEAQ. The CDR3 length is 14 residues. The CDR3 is CASSLGQHNEKLFF. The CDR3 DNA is TGTGCCAGCAGCTTGGGACAGCATAATGAAAAACTGTTTTTT.

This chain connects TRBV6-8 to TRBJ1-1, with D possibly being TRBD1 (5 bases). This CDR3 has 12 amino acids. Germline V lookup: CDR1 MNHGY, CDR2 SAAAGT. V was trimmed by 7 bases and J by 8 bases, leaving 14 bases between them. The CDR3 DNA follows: TGTGCCAGCAATGAGAGGGACGGCGAAGCTTTCTTT. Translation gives CASNERDGEAFF.

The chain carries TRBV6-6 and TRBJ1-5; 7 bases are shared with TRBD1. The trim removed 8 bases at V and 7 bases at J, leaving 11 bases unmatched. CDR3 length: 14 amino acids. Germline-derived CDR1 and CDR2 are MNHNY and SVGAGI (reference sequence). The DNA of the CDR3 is TGTGCCAGCCAGGGGGGGGGGGGGGCCCAGCCCCAGCATTTT. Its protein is CASQGGGGAQPQHF.

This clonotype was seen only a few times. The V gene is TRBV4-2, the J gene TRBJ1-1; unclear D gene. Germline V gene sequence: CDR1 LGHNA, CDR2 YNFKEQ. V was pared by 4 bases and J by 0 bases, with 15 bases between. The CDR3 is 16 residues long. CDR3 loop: CASSPWKLTLNTEAFF. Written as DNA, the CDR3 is TGTGCCAGCAGCCCCTGGAAACTGACACTGAACACTGAAGCTTTCTTT.

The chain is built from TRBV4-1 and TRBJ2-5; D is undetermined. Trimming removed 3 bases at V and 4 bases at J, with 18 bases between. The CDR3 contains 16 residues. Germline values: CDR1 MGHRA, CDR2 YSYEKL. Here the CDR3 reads CASSQGNRALRETQYF. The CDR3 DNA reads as TGCGCCAGCAGCCAGGGGAACAGAGCTCTCCGAGAGACCCAGTACTTC.

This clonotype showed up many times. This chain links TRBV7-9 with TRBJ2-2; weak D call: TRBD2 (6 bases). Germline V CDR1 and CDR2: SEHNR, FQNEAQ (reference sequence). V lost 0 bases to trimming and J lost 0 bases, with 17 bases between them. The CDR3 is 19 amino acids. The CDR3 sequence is CASSLAAGLQMANTGELFF. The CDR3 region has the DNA TGTGCCAGCAGCTTAGCGGCGGGACTCCAGATGGCGAACACCGGGGAGCTGTTTTTT.

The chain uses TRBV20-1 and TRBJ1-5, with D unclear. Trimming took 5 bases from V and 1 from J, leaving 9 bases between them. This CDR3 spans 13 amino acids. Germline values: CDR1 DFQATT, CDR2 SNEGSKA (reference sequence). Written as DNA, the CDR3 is TGCAGTGCTGGGTCCAGCAGCAATCAGCCCCAGCATTTT. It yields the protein CSAGSSSNQPQHF.

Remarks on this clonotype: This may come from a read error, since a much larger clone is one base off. CDR3 in DNA: TGTGCCAGCAGCCCGAGCATTAGCCTGAACACTGAAGCTTTATTT. Its protein is CASSPSISLNTEALF. V and J are TRBV7-2 and TRBJ1-1; D not certain. This CDR3 contains 15 residues. Germline-derived CDR1 and CDR2 are SGHTA and FQGNSA.

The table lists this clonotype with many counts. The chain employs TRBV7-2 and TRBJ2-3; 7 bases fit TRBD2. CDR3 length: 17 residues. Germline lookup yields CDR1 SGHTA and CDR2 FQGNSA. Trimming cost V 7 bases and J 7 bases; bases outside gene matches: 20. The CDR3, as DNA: TGTGCCAGCACCCGACCCCAGTCTAGCGGCCTCCGGTATACGCAGTATTTT. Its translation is CASTRPQSSGLRYTQYF.

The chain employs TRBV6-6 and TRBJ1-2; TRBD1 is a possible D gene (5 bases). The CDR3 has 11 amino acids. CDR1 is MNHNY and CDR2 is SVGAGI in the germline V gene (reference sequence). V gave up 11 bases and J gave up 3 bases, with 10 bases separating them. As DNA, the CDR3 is TGTGCCCCCCAGGGTGACTATGGCTACACCTTC. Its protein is CAPQGDYGYTF.

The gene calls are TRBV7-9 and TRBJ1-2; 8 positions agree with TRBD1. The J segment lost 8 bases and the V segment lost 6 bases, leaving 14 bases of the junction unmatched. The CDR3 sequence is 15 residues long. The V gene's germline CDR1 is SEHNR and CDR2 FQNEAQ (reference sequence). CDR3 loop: CASRRGQGGQNGYTF. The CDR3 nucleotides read TGTGCCAGCAGGCGAGGACAGGGAGGTCAAAACGGCTACACCTTC. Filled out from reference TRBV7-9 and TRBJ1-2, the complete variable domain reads DTGVSQNPRHKITKRGQNVTFRCDPISEHNRLYWYRQTLGQGPEFLTYFQNEAQLEKSRLLSDRFSAERPKGSFSTLEIQRTEQGDSAMYLCASRRGQGGQNGYTFGSGTRLTVV.

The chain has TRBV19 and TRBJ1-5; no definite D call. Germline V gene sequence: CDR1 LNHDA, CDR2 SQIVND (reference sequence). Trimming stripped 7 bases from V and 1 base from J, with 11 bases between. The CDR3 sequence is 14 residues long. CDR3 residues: CASTGEGSNQPQHF. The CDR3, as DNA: TGTGCCAGTACCGGGGAGGGCAGCAATCAGCCCCAGCATTTT.

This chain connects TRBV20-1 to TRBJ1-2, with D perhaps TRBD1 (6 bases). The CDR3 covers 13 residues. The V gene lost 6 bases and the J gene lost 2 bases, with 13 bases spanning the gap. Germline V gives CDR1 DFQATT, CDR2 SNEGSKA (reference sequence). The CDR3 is CSAGGQGNYGYTF. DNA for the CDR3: TGCAGTGCAGGGGGGCAGGGGAACTATGGCTACACCTTC.

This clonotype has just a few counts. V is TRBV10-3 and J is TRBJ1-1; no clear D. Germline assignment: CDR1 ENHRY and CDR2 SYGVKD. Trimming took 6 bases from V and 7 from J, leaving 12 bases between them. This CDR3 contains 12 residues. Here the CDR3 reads CAISLDGYEAFF. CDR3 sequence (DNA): TGTGCCATCAGCCTGGACGGTTATGAAGCTTTCTTT.

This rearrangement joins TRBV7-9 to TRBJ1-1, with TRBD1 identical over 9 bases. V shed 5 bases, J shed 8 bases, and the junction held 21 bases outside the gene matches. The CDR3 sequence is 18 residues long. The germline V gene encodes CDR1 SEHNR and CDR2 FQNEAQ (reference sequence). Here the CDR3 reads CASSEPGQGFGPRIEAFF. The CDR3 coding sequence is TGTGCCAGCAGCGAGCCGGGACAGGGTTTCGGCCCTCGGATCGAAGCTTTCTTT.

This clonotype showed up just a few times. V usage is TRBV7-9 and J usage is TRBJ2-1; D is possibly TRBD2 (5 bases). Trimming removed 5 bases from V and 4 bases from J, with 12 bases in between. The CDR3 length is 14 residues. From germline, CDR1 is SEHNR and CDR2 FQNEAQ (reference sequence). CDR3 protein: CASSLDLPYNEQFF. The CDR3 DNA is TGTGCCAGCAGCCTGGACTTACCGTACAATGAGCAGTTCTTC.

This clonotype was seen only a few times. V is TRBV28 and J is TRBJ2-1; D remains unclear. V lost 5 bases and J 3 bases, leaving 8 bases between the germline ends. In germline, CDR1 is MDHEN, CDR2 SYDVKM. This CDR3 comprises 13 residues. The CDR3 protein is CASSRDGYNEQFF. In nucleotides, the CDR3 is TGTGCCAGCAGTCGTGACGGCTACAATGAGCAGTTCTTC.

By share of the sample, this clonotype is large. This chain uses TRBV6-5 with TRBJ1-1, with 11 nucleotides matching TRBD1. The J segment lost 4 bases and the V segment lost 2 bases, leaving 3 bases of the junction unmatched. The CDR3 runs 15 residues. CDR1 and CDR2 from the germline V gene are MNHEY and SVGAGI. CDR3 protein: CASSYTGTGGTEAFF. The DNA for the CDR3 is TGTGCCAGCAGTTACACTGGGACAGGGGGCACTGAAGCTTTCTTT.

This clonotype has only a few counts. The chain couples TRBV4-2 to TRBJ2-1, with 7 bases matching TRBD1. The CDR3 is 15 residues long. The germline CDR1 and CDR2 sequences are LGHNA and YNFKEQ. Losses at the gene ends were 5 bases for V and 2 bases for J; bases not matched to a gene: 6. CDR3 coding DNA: TGTGCCAGCAGCACCCGGGACAGTACCTACAATGAGCAGTTCTTC. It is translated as CASSTRDSTYNEQFF.

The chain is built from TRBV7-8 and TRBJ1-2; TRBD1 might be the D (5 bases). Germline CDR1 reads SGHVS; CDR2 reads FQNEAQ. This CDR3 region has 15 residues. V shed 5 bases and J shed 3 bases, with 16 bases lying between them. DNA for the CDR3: TGTGCCAGCAGCCTCCCAGGGCGTACCCACTATGGCTACACCTTC. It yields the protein CASSLPGRTHYGYTF.

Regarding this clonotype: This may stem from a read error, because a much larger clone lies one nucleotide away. CDR3 sequence: CANRLGGVDEQFF. CDR3 bases: TGTGCCAACCGATTGGGAGGTGTCGATGAGCAGTTCTTC. The rearrangement links TRBV7-2 to TRBJ2-1, with TRBD2 as a possible D gene (6 bases). Trimming removed 10 bases from V and 8 bases from J, with 18 bases in between. The CDR3 loop spans 13 amino acids. CDR1 and CDR2 from the germline V gene are SGHTA and FQGNSA.

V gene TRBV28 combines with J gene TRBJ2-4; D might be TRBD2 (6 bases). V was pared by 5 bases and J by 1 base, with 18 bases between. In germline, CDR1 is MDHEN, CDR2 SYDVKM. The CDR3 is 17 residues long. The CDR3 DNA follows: TGTGCCAGCAGTCGGACCATCAGGGCGGGGGCCAAAAACATTCAGTACTTC. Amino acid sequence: CASSRTIRAGAKNIQYF. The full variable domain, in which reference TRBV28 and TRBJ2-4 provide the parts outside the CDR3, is DVKVTQSSRYLVKRTGEKVFLECVQDMDHENMFWYRQDPGLGLRLIYFSYDVKMKEKGDIPEGYSVSREKKERFSLILESASTNQTSMYLCASSRTIRAGAKNIQYFGAGTRLSVL.